This T cell receptor beta chain was recorded in a study of radiotherapy plus CTLA-4 blockade in lung cancer. Overall study: Objective responses were documented in about 18% of patients, with disease control in around 31%.

To note about this clone: One end of the junction varies from germline; a read error may be responsible.

Only in-frame clones appear in the TCRdb table, and some are missing; sequencing was by immunoSEQ multiplex PCR. The table shows 120,000 or so clones, with about nine tenths occurring only once. CDR3 length equals 12 residues. Germline lookup yields CDR1 SGHDT and CDR2 YYEEEE. This specimen consisted of peripheral blood, obtained from a patient treated with radiotherapy plus ipilimumab. This chain links TRBV5-6 with TRBJ1-2, with a weak D call TRBD1 (6 bases). This receptor was identified in a human donor with non-small cell lung cancer that progressed on radiotherapy plus ipilimumab. CDR3 region: CASSLNRELLHF. The CDR3 DNA is TGTGCCAGCAGCCTGAACAGGGAACTGTTACATTTC.